This record looks at one T cell receptor beta chain sequence and its context. Its antigen is unidentified. This entry comes from a study of response to subunit inactivated influenza vaccine. Study-wide results and limits: After each seasonal influenza vaccination, few new T cells are recruited, the authors suggested.

MiXCR, run by TCRdb on the RT-PCR reads, gives a single entry per CDR3 protein. This sample has hundreds of thousands of distinct CDR3 sequences, with around 8% found just once. Sample: PBMCs from blood, taken less than 30 months after vaccination. This TCR was recovered from a man between 45 and 75 years old who received an inactivated influenza vaccine.

Here the CDR3 reads CATSRELAGRGENIQYF. CDR3 nucleotide sequence: TGTGCCACCAGCAGAGAGCTAGCGGGACGGGGAGAAAACATTCAGTACTTC. V usage is TRBV15 and J usage is TRBJ2-4, with 9 bases fitting TRBD2. This CDR3 has 17 amino acids. The junction had 8 bases not matched to a gene; V was cut back by 0 bases and J by 5 bases. Germline-derived CDR1 and CDR2 are LNHNV and YYDKDF (reference sequence).